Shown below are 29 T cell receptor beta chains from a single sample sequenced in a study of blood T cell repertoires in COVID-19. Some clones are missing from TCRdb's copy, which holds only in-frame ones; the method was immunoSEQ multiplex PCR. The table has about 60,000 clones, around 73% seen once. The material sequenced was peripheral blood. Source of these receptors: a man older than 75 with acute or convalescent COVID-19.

The CDR3 spells CASSFSAGLPSEQYF. CDR3 in DNA: TGTGCCAGCAGCTTTTCAGCGGGCCTCCCCAGCGAGCAGTACTTC. The V gene is TRBV11-2, the J gene TRBJ2-7, with D possibly being TRBD2 (6 bases). This CDR3 spans 15 amino acids. Germline V gene sequence: CDR1 SGHAT, CDR2 FQNNGV. V shed 3 bases and J shed 6 bases, with 18 bases lying between them.

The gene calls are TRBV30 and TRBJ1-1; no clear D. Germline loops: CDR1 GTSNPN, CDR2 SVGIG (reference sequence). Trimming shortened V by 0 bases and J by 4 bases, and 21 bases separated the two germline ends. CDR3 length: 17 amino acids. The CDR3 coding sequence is TGTGCCTGGAGTGTTGTGGCCTTAATAGGAGGGAGCACTGAAGCTTTCTTT. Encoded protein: CAWSVVALIGGSTEAFF.

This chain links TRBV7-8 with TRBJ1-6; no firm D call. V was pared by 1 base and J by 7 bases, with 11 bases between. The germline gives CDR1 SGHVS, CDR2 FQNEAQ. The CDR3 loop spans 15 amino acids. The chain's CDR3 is CASSLEAAVNSPLHF. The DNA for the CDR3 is TGTGCCAGCAGCTTAGAGGCGGCGGTGAATTCACCCCTCCACTTT.

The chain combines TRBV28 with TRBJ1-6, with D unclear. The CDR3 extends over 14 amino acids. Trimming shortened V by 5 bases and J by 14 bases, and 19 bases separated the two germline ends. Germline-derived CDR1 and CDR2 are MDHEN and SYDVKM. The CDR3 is CASSPPGSLEALHF. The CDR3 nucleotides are TGTGCCAGCAGTCCCCCAGGATCGCTGGAGGCCCTCCACTTT. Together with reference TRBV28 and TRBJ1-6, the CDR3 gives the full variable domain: DVKVTQSSRYLVKRTGEKVFLECVQDMDHENMFWYRQDPGLGLRLIYFSYDVKMKEKGDIPEGYSVSREKKERFSLILESASTNQTSMYLCASSPPGSLEALHFGNGTRLTVT.

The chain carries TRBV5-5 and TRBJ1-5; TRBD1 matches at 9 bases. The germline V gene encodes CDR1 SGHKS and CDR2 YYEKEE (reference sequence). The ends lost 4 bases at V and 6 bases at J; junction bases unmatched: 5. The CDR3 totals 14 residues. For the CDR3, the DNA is TGTGCCAGCAGCGGCGGGACAGGGCTTCAGCCCCAGCATTTT. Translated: CASSGGTGLQPQHF.

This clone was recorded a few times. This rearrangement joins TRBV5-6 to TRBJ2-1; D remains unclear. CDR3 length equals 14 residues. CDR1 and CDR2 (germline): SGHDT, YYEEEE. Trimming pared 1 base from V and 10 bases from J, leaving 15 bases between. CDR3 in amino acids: CASSLSGQLEEQFF. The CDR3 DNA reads TGTGCCAGCAGCTTGTCTGGGCAGCTCGAGGAGCAGTTCTTC.

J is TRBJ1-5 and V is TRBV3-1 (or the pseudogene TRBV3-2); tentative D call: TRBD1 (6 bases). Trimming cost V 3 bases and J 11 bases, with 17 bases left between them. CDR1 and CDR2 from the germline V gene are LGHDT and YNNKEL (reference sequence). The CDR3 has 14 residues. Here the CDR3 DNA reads TGTGCCAGCAGCCAGGGGGCCGGAAAGGGTGCCCAGCATTTT. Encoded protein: CASSQGAGKGAQHF.

The CDR3 sequence is CASRGTSGRVVDTQYF. The CDR3 DNA reads TGTGCCAGCCGAGGGACTAGCGGGAGGGTAGTAGATACGCAGTATTTT. The chain recombines TRBV5-6 with TRBJ2-3; 16 bases map to TRBD2. Germline lookup yields CDR1 SGHDT and CDR2 YYEEEE. Trimming at V came to 7 bases and at J to 5 bases, leaving 7 bases not matched to a gene. The CDR3 runs 16 residues.

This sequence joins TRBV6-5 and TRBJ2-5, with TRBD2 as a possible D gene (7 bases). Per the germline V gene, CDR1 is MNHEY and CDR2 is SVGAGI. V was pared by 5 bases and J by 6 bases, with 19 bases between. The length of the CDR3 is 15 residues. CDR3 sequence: CASSPLEGGRKTQYF. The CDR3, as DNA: TGTGCCAGCAGTCCCCTAGAGGGGGGGAGGAAGACCCAGTACTTC.

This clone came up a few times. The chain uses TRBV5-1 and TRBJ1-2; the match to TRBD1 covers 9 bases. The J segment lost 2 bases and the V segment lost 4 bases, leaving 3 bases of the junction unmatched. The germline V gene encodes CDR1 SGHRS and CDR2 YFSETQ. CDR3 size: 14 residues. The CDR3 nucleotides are TGCGCCAGCAGCCCGGGGACAGGGAACTATGGCTACACCTTC. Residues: CASSPGTGNYGYTF. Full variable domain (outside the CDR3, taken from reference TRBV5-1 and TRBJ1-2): KAGVTQTPRYLIKTRGQQVTLSCSPISGHRSVSWYQQTPGQGLQFLFEYFSETQRNKGNFPGRFSGRQFSNSRSEMNVSTLELGDSALYLCASSPGTGNYGYTFGSGTRLTVV.

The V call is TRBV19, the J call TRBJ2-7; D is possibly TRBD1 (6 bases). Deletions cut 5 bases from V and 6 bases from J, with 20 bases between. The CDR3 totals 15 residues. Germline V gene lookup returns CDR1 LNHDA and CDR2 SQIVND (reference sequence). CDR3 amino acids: CASSPADSPYSEQYF. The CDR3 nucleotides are TGTGCCAGTAGTCCGGCGGACAGTCCCTACTCCGAGCAGTACTTC.

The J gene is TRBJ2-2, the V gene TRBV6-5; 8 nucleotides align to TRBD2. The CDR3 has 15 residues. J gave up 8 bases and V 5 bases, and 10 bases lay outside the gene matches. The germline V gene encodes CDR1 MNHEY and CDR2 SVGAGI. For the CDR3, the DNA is TGTGCCAGCAGTCTTAGCGGGAAGGGTTATGGGGAGCTGTTTTTT. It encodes CASSLSGKGYGELFF.

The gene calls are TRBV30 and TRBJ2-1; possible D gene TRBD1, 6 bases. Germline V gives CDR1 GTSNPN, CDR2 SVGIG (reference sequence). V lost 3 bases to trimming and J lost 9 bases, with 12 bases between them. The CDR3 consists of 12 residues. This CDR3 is CAWRTGKSEQFF. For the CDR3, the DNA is TGTGCCTGGAGAACAGGGAAAAGTGAGCAGTTCTTC.

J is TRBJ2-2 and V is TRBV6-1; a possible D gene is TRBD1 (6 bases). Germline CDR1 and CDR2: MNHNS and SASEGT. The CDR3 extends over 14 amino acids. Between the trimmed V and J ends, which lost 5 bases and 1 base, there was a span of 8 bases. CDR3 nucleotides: TGTGCCAGCAGTTGGGGACAGAACACCGGGGAGCTGTTTTTT. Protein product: CASSWGQNTGELFF.

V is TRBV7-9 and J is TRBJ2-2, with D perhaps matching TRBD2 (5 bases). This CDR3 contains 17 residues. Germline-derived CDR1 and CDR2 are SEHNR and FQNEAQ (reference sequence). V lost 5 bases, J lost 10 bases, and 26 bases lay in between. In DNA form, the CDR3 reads TGTGCCAGCAGCGCCCGGGGTGGGATATACGCCGGGGAGGAGCTGTTTTTT. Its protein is CASSARGGIYAGEELFF.

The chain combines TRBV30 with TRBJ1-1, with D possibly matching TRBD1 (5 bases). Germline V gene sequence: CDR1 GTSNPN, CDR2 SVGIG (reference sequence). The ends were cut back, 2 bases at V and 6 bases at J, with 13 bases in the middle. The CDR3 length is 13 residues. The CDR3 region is CAWSRTRRAEAFF. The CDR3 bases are TGTGCCTGGAGTAGGACACGGAGAGCTGAAGCTTTCTTT.

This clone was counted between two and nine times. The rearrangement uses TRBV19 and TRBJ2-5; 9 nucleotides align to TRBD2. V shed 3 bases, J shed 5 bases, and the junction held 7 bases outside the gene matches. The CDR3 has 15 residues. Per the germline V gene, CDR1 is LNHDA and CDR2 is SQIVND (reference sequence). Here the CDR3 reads CASSIGGGAAETQYF. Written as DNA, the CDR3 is TGTGCCAGTAGTATCGGCGGGGGGGCGGCGGAGACCCAGTACTTC.

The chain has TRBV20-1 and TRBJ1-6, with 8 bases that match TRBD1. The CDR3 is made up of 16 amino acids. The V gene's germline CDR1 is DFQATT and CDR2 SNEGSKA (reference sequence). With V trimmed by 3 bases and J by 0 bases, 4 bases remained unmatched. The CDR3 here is CSASRQGSSYNSPLHF. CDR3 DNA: TGCAGTGCTAGTCGACAGGGGAGCTCCTATAATTCACCCCTCCACTTT.

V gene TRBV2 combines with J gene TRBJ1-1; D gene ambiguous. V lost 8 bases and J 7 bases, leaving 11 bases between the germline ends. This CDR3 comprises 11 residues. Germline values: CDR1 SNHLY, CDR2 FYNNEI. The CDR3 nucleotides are TGTGCCAGCCAGGAGCGGAATGAAGCTTTCTTT. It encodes CASQERNEAFF.

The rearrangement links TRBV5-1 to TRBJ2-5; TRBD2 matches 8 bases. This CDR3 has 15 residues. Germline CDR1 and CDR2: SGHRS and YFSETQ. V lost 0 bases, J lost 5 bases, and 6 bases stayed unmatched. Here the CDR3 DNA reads TGCGCCAGCAGCTTGGGAGGACTAGCTATCGAGACCCAGTACTTC. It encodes CASSLGGLAIETQYF.

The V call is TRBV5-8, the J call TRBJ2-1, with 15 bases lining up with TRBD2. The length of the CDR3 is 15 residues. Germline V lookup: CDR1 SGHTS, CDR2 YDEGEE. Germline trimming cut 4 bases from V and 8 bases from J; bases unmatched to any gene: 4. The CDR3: CASSPGLAGGDEQFF. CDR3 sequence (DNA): TGTGCCAGCAGCCCCGGACTAGCGGGAGGGGATGAGCAGTTCTTC. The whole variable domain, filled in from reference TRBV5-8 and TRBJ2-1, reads EAGVTQSPTHLIKTRGQQATLRCSPISGHTSVYWYQQALGLGLQFLLWYDEGEERNRGNFPPRFSGRQFPNYSSELNVNALELEDSALYLCASSPGLAGGDEQFFGPGTRLTVL.

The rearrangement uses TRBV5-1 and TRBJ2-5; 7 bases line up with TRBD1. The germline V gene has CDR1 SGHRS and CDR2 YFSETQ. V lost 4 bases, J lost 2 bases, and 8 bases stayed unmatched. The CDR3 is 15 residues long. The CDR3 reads CASSPDTGQQETQYF. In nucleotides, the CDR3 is TGCGCCAGCAGCCCAGATACGGGACAGCAAGAGACCCAGTACTTC.

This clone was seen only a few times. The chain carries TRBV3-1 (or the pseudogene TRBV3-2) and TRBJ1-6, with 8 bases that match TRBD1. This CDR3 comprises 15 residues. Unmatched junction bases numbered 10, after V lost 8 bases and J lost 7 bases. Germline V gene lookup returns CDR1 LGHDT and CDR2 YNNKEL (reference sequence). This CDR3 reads CASQLRTGRNSPLHF. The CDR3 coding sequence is TGTGCCAGCCAACTTCGGACAGGGCGGAATTCACCCCTCCACTTT.

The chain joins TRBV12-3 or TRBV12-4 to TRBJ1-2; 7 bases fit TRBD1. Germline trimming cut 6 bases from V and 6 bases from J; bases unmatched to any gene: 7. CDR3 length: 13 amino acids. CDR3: CASSKGRGNGYTF. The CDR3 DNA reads TGTGCCAGCAGCAAAGGCAGGGGGAATGGCTACACCTTC.

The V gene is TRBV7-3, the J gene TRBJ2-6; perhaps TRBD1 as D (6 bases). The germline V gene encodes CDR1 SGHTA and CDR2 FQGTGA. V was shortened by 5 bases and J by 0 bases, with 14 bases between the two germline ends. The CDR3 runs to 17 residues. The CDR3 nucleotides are TGTGCCAGCAGCCTACAGGGTATGGGCTCTGGGGCCAACGTCCTGACTTTC. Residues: CASSLQGMGSGANVLTF.

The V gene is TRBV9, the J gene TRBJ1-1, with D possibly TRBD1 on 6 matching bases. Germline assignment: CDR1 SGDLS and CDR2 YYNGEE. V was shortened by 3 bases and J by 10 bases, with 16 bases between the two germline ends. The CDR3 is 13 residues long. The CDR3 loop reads CASSAGGGRTAFF. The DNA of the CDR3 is TGTGCCAGCAGCGCCGGGGGCGGGAGGACAGCTTTCTTT.

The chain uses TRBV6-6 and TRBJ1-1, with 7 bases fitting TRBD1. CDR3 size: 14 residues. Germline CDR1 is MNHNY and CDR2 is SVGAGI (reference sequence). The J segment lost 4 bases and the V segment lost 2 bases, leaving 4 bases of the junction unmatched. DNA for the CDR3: TGTGCCAGCAGTTACGGAGACAGGGTCACTGAAGCTTTCTTT. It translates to CASSYGDRVTEAFF.

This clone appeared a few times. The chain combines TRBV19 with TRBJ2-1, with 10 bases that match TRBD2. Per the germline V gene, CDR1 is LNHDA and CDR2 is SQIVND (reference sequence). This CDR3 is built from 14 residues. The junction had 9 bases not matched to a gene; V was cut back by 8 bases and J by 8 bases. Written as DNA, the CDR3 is TGTGCCAGTGCCGGGACTAGCGTTGACTATGAGCAGTTCTTC. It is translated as CASAGTSVDYEQFF.

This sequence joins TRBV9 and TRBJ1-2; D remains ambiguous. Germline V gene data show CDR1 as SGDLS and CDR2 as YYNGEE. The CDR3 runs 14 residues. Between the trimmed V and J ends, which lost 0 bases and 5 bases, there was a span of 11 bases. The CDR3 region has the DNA TGTGCCAGCAGCGTAGAATCTGGAGGGTATGGCTACACCTTC. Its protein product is CASSVESGGYGYTF.